This T cell receptor beta chain was profiled in a study of response to subunit inactivated influenza vaccine. TCRdb called the RT-PCR reads again in MiXCR, with one record for every CDR3 protein. The sample yields fewer than 350,000 distinct CDR3 sequences, 21% seen once. This receptor was obtained from a man between 50 and 75 years old who received an inactivated influenza vaccine. Source: PBMCs from blood, taken about 20 months after vaccination.

CDR3 bases: TGTGCCAGCAACTCTGGGGTCGGGACCCAGTACTTC. Encoded protein: CASNSGVGTQYF. The genes are TRBV28 and TRBJ2-5; D remains unclear. This CDR3 region has 12 residues. V was cut by 7 bases and J by 7 bases, with 13 bases left in between. Germline V gene lookup returns CDR1 MDHEN and CDR2 SYDVKM.